This T cell receptor (beta chain) is from a study of cytomegalovirus exposure and HLA in healthy donors. Points from the study as a whole: In a later analysis, a missense DCLRE1C variant was linked to TCR beta V- and J-gene trimming. Researchers reportedly found TCR beta sequences accurately predicted most subjects' HLA-A and HLA-B alleles. Beyond CMV serostatus, there was no information to go on about immune exposure. When a later analysis compared HLA-associated TCR beta chains with equally common others, the HLA-associated chains turned out to be more clonally expanded and to have lower generation probabilities.

This PCR relied on a set of 60 Vbeta primers and 13 Jbeta primers. Only in-frame clones appear in the TCRdb table, and some are missing; sequencing was by immunoSEQ multiplex PCR. The table shows about 110,000 clones, with over 75% occurring only once. Note on this clone: Its target is unknown.

This CDR3 is 12 amino acids long. V was cut by 2 bases and J by 4 bases, with 6 bases left in between. Germline V gene data show CDR1 as SQVTM and CDR2 as ANQGSEA. The sample was PBMCs. The receptor comes from a human donor in good health. V usage is TRBV29-1 and J usage is TRBJ1-3; D not resolved. The CDR3 sequence is CSVEQSGNTIYF. The DNA of the CDR3 is TGCAGCGTTGAACAGTCCGGAAACACCATATATTTT.